This paragraph covers one T cell receptor beta chain sequence. This sample was taken from a study of blood T cell repertoires in COVID-19. Looking at the study overall: Sites in the United States, Italy and Spain provided acute and convalescent COVID-19 samples. T cells, B-cell-depleted T cells, or PBMCs supplied cDNA or gDNA.

In the authors' workflow: Amplification of reference gene primers was used by the study to estimate nucleated cell counts. Clones were sequenced by immunoSEQ multiplex PCR, and TCRdb holds only the in-frame ones, with some missing. V, J and clone size derive from that table, while D and trimming were established from the DNA sequence. The sample records more than 150,000 clones, 75% to 90% being singletons. The V gene's germline CDR1 is LNHDA and CDR2 SQIVND (reference sequence). The V end lost 6 bases, the J end lost 5 bases, and 10 bases lay between the germline ends. This CDR3 region has 13 residues.

The source material was peripheral blood. This receptor was obtained from a man aged 35 to 55 with acute or convalescent COVID-19. V and J are TRBV19 and TRBJ2-2; D is unresolved. The CDR3 protein is CASRTVETGELFF. CDR3 in DNA: TGTGCCAGTAGAACAGTAGAGACCGGGGAGCTGTTTTTT.